The clone carrying this T cell receptor beta chain was seen only a few times. Antigen: not known. From germline, CDR1 is SQVTM and CDR2 ANQGSEA. The CDR3 totals 15 residues. The V and J ends lost 3 bases and 3 bases respectively, with 12 bases between them. This record comes from a study of early T cells in non-severe SARS-CoV-2 infection. Study-level information: It was bulk RNA from unsorted whole blood that was sequenced, and the chains were unpaired.

Attachment of unique molecular identifiers to individual cDNA molecules was performed. A single record per CDR3 protein comes from TCRdb applying MiXCR to the 5' RACE reads. The table has around 40,000 distinct CDR3 sequences, approximately 10% seen once. Findings and caveats of the study: Database matching using VDJdb favored anti-spike CD8 responses, with private and CD4 specificities left missing.

V and J are TRBV29-1 and TRBJ1-6; D is possibly TRBD1 (5 bases). The sequenced sample was whole blood. This TCR derives from an adult who was a healthcare worker with PCR-confirmed SARS-CoV-2 infection or an uninfected control (not recorded which). CDR3 region: CSVDEGCRYNSPLHF. The CDR3 bases are TGCAGCGTTGATGAGGGGTGCCGCTATAATTCACCCCTCCACTTT.